The 7 T cell receptor beta chains below all came from one sample that was sequenced in a study of cytomegalovirus exposure and HLA in healthy donors. The PCR made use of 60 Vbeta and 13 Jbeta primers. Profiling relied on immunoSEQ multiplex PCR, and the TCRdb table lists in-frame clones only, not all of them. The data show tens of thousands of clones, more than 60% seen once. Sequences were obtained from PBMCs. These receptors were collected from a male donor in good health and CMV-seropositive.

The V and J genes are TRBV4-1 and TRBJ2-1; 7 bases are a match to TRBD1. Germline-derived CDR1 and CDR2 are MGHRA and YSYEKL. The CDR3 loop spans 15 amino acids. V was pared by 3 bases and J by 8 bases, with 10 bases of the junction left unmatched. CDR3 residues: CASSQMTGWVDEQFF. In DNA form, the CDR3 reads TGCGCCAGCAGCCAGATGACAGGGTGGGTGGATGAGCAGTTCTTC.

This clone was seen only a few times. The DNA of the CDR3 is TGTGCCAGTATACAGATCCGGGACAGGGAGGAGTACTATAATTCACCCCTCCACTTT. Translation gives CASIQIRDREEYYNSPLHF. The V call is TRBV19, the J call TRBJ1-6; TRBD1 agrees at 9 bases. The CDR3 loop spans 19 amino acids. Germline V gene lookup returns CDR1 LNHDA and CDR2 SQIVND (reference sequence). J gave up 3 bases and V 7 bases, and 16 bases lay outside the gene matches.

V usage is TRBV27 and J usage is TRBJ1-1; 7 nucleotides line up with TRBD1. The CDR3 sequence is 15 residues long. CDR1 MNHEY and CDR2 SMNVEV come from the germline V gene (reference sequence). V shed 4 bases, J shed 1 base, and the junction held 6 bases outside the gene matches. The DNA of the CDR3 is TGTGCCAGCAGTTCCTACAGGGGCCCGAACACTGAAGCTTTCTTT. Encoded protein: CASSSYRGPNTEAFF.

The chain combines TRBV18 with TRBJ1-3, with 10 positions matching TRBD1. The V gene's germline CDR1 is KGHSH and CDR2 LQKENI. The CDR3 is made up of 16 amino acids. Unmatched junction bases numbered 6, after V lost 3 bases and J lost 4 bases. CDR3 loop: CASSPAGQGGGNTIYF. The CDR3 bases are TGTGCCAGCTCACCGGCCGGACAGGGGGGCGGAAACACCATATATTTT.

This chain connects TRBV6-5 to TRBJ1-2, with 12 bases matching TRBD1. CDR3 length equals 15 residues. Germline-derived CDR1 and CDR2 are MNHEY and SVGAGI. Germline trimming cut 3 bases from V and 8 bases from J; bases unmatched to any gene: 7. The CDR3 coding sequence is TGTGCCAGCAGTTATGGGGGACAGGGGGCGCTGGGCTACACCTTC. This sequence encodes CASSYGGQGALGYTF.

This chain connects TRBV7-6 to TRBJ2-7, with 7 bases lining up with TRBD2. The ends lost 5 bases at V and 6 bases at J; junction bases unmatched: 13. From germline, CDR1 is SGHVS and CDR2 FNYEAQ. There are 15 residues in the CDR3. The CDR3 nucleotides are TGTGCCAGCAGCATACGACCGGTCGGGGAGGGCGAGCAGTACTTC. This gives the protein CASSIRPVGEGEQYF.

The genes are TRBV19 and TRBJ1-2; D is unresolved. The CDR3 covers 13 residues. Trimming stripped 6 bases from V and 3 bases from J, with 11 bases between. Germline values: CDR1 LNHDA, CDR2 SQIVND (reference sequence). CDR3 sequence: CASSPDKDYGYTF. In DNA, the CDR3 is TGTGCCAGTAGCCCAGACAAGGACTATGGCTACACCTTC.